A selection of T cell receptor beta chains follows, all from one sample in a study of CD8+ T cells in alopecia areata. Data came from immunoSEQ multiplex PCR; TCRdb stores just in-frame clones and leaves some out. The data show some 150,000 clones, about three fifths seen once. Sequencing input: CD8+ T cells sorted from blood. All receptors come from a human donor in good health. Both conserved end residues are part of each CDR3. Fields, in order: V gene, clone size, J gene, D gene, CDR3 DNA, CDR3 protein. A D gene is named only where the DNA matches it firmly. The listing skips clone size in some rows; elsewhere it reads once, few, many or a size class.

TRBV2	few	TRBJ1-1	.	TGTGCCTGCCCTCCGGGACCCTCGAACACTGAAGCTTTCTTT	CACPPGPSNTEAFF
TRBV25-1	.	TRBJ1-5	TRBD1	TGTGCCAGCAGTCCAGGGGGAACTCAGCCCCAGCATTTT	CASSPGGTQPQHF
TRBV6-5	.	TRBJ2-2	TRBD2	TGTGCCAGCAGTTATTTTAGCGGGAGCCTTCCCGGGGAGCTGTTTTTT	CASSYFSGSLPGELFF
TRBV30	.	TRBJ1-1	.	TGTGCCTGGAGTGGAGAGGGATTGAACACTGAAGCTTTCTTT	CAWSGEGLNTEAFF
TRBV5-6	.	TRBJ1-2	.	TGTGCCAGCAGCTTCCTCTTGGGTGATTATGGCTACACCTTC	CASSFLLGDYGYTF
TRBV27	few	TRBJ2-3	.	TGTGCCAGCAGTACCCCTCGGCCTTCACCGCAAGATACGCAGTATTTT	CASSTPRPSPQDTQYF
TRBV27	once	TRBJ2-7	TRBD2	TGTGCCAGCAGCCGTGCCGGGAGGTTGGACGAGCAGTACTTC	CASSRAGRLDEQYF
TRBV25-1	.	TRBJ2-3	.	TGTGCCAGCAGTGTAGGTTTAGATACGCAGTATTTT	CASSVGLDTQYF
TRBV6-6	.	TRBJ2-3	TRBD2	TGTGCCAGCACCTCGACTAGCGGGAGCGCAGATACGCAGTATTTT	CASTSTSGSADTQYF
TRBV29-1	once	TRBJ1-2	TRBD1	TGCAGCGTTGGACAGGGAATTAACTATGGCTACACCTTC	CSVGQGINYGYTF
TRBV18	.	TRBJ1-5	.	TGTGCCAGCTCAGGTGGAGGTCGTCAGCCCCAGCATTTT	CASSGGGRQPQHF
TRBV11-2	.	TRBJ2-1	TRBD2	TGTGCCAGCAGCTCCCCGGGCGGGAGCGCCTACAATGAGCAGTTCTTC	CASSSPGGSAYNEQFF
TRBV4-1	.	TRBJ2-2	.	TGCGCCAGCAGTCTAGCCGGGTTCAACACCGGGGAGCTGTTTTTT	CASSLAGFNTGELFF
TRBV2	.	TRBJ2-3	.	TGTGCCAGCAGTGAACTGTCTAATAAGGATACGCAGTATTTT	CASSELSNKDTQYF
TRBV29-1	.	TRBJ2-3	.	TGCAGCGTTGGAAGGGCTGGGCAGCCCACAGATACGCAGTATTTT	CSVGRAGQPTDTQYF
TRBV9	.	TRBJ1-1	.	TGTGCCAGCAGCGCCCGATCGGGGGCTAGTGCTGAAGCTTTCTTT	CASSARSGASAEAFF
TRBV4-1	once	TRBJ2-7	TRBD1	TGCGCCAGCACTCCGGCCGGGACAGGACCCTACGAGCAGTACTTC	CASTPAGTGPYEQYF
TRBV9	.	TRBJ2-7	TRBD2	TGTGCCAGCAGCGTAGGATTCGCTAGCGGGGCCTACGAGCAGTACTTC	CASSVGFASGAYEQYF
TRBV9	.	TRBJ2-5	.	TGTGCCAGCAGCGTAGAAGGGGAACAAGAGTCCCAGTACTTC	CASSVEGEQESQYF
TRBV30	.	TRBJ1-5	.	TGTGCCTGGAGCCTTTATGGCAATCAGCCCCAGCATTTT	CAWSLYGNQPQHF
TRBV7-9	.	TRBJ2-3	.	TGTGCCAGCAGCTCGAGCGCAGATACGCAGTATTTT	CASSSSADTQYF
TRBV9	.	TRBJ2-7	TRBD2	TGTGCCAGCTCCCCGACTAGCGGGAGTGGCTACGAGCAGTACTTC	CASSPTSGSGYEQYF
TRBV30	.	TRBJ1-4	.	TGTGCCTGGAGTGTCGGCGCAGGGAATGAAAAACTGTTTTTT	CAWSVGAGNEKLFF
TRBV14	.	TRBJ2-1	.	TGTGCCAGCAGCCAATGGGACGGATACAATGAGCAGTTCTTC	CASSQWDGYNEQFF
TRBV27	.	TRBJ2-5	TRBD1	TGTGCCAGCAAACCGACAGGGGCGCTCCAAGAGACCCAGTACTTC	CASKPTGALQETQYF
TRBV13	few	TRBJ2-7	TRBD2	TGTGCCAGCAGCTTAGTTGACCTGACTAGCGGGAGGTCCTACGAGCAGTACTTC	CASSLVDLTSGRSYEQYF
TRBV7-9	.	TRBJ2-1	TRBD2	TGTGCCAGCAGCTTCCTAGCGGGGTACAATGAGCAGTTCTTC	CASSFLAGYNEQFF
TRBV10-3	.	TRBJ2-5	TRBD2	TGTGCCATCAGTGAAAGCGGGAACCAAGAGACCCAGTACTTC	CAISESGNQETQYF
TRBV15	.	TRBJ2-7	.	TGTGCCACCAAAGACCGGGACATCTCCTACGAGCAGTACTTC	CATKDRDISYEQYF
TRBV30	.	TRBJ1-1	.	TGTGCCTGGAGGTCCACTGAAGCTTTCTTT	CAWRSTEAFF
TRBV6-1	.	TRBJ1-2	.	TGTGCCAGCAAGGCGACGGTCACTAACTATGGCTACACCTTC	CASKATVTNYGYTF